A selection of T cell receptor beta chains follows, all from one sample in a study of lymphopenia after photon versus proton radiotherapy. Produced via immunoSEQ multiplex PCR; TCRdb's table is partial and in-frame only. The sample carries 50,000 or so clones, roughly 90% recorded once. Sequences were derived from peripheral blood, sampled from a patient treated with photon-based radiotherapy. These receptors were obtained from a woman between 35 and 50 years old with cholangiocarcinoma. CDR3s include the opening cysteine and the closing phenylalanine or tryptophan. A D gene is named only where the DNA matches it firmly.

J,V,D,DNA,CDR3
TRBJ2-5,TRBV30,TRBD2,TGTGCCTGGAGTCGTTTATCGGCTAGCGGACGGGAGACCCAGTACTTC,CAWSRLSASGRETQYF
TRBJ2-7,TRBV19,.,TGTGCCAGTACTGGGTCTCGTTGGGAGCAGTACTTC,CASTGSRWEQYF
TRBJ1-5,TRBV5-1,TRBD1,TGCGCCAGCAGCCGACAGGGGGATGAGGATCAGCCCCAGCATTTT,CASSRQGDEDQPQHF
TRBJ2-5,TRBV25-1,.,TGTGCCAGCAGTGAATCTGGGCGGAGAGAGACCCAGTACTTC,CASSESGRRETQYF
TRBJ2-1,TRBV5-1,TRBD2,TGCGCCAGCAGCGCCACGGTAGCGGGGGGTCTTTCCTACAATGAGCAGTTCTTC,CASSATVAGGLSYNEQFF
TRBJ1-1,TRBV5-1,.,TGCGCCAGCAGCTTCCTAGCACAGACTGAAGCTTTCTTT,CASSFLAQTEAFF
TRBJ1-3,TRBV18,TRBD1,TGTGCCAGCTCATCGGGACAGAAGAGCTCTGGAAACACCATATATTTT,CASSSGQKSSGNTIYF
TRBJ1-6,TRBV5-1,TRBD1,TGCGCCAGCAGCCCCAGGGGGCAAGAAGGTTCACCCCTCCACTTT,CASSPRGQEGSPLHF
TRBJ2-2,TRBV19,TRBD1,TGTGCCAGTAGTACTCCGGGACAGGGGACCGGGGAGCTGTTTTTT,CASSTPGQGTGELFF
TRBJ1-3,TRBV6-1,.,TGTGCCAGCAGTGGGGTCGCGGGGGGGCTCGACACCATATATTTT,CASSGVAGGLDTIYF